This TCR beta chain comes out of a study of early T cells in non-severe SARS-CoV-2 infection. Study-level information: The chains were unpaired, and the sequenced material was bulk RNA from unsorted whole blood. Study observations and caveats: VDJdb-based matching was biased toward anti-spike CD8 responses and missed private and CD4 specificities.

This clonotype was found many times. The antigen remains unidentified. At one end the junction does not follow the germline gene, possibly because of a read error. The TCR library protocol was used to attach unique molecular identifiers. These identifiers were attached to individual cDNA molecules. One entry per CDR3 protein results from TCRdb running MiXCR on the 5' RACE reads. The data show 30,000 to 35,000 distinct CDR3 sequences, with around 5.7% seen just once and 5% to 6.5% held by the top ten. The germline gives CDR1 SEHNR, CDR2 FQNEAQ (reference sequence). CDR3 length equals 12 residues. The clonotype originates from an adult who was a healthcare worker with PCR-confirmed SARS-CoV-2 infection or an uninfected control (not recorded which). Input material: whole blood. The chain uses TRBV7-9 and TRBJ2-3, with D unclear. CDR3 sequence (DNA): TGTGCCACCAGCCGAACTGAAGATACGCAGTATTTT. Translating it yields CATSRTEDTQYF. Complete variable domain (other parts from reference TRBV7-9 and TRBJ2-3): DTGVSQNPRHKITKRGQNVTFRCDPISEHNRLYWYRQTLGQGPEFLTYFQNEAQLEKSRLLSDRFSAERPKGSFSTLEIQRTEQGDSAMYLCATSRTEDTQYFGPGTRLTVL.